Below, 32 T cell receptor beta chains from the same sample are listed, as sequenced in a study of T cells in narcolepsy. Sequenced by immunoSEQ multiplex PCR; TCRdb stores in-frame clones only, minus some. The table has tens of thousands of clones, about four fifths seen once. The sample was CD45RA- memory CD4+ T cells from PBMCs. The receptors were sampled from a human donor with narcolepsy.

The rearrangement links TRBV7-2 to TRBJ1-2, with a possible D match to TRBD1 (5 bases). The CDR3 is 13 amino acids. V gave up 0 bases and J gave up 7 bases, with 9 bases separating them. Per germline, CDR1 SGHTA and CDR2 FQGNSA. The CDR3 nucleotides read TGTGCCAGCAGCTTAGCGGGAGGGACTGGCTACACCTTC. Translating it yields CASSLAGGTGYTF.

In regard to this clone: One end of the junction fails to match germline, which may point to a read error. V gene TRBV28 combines with J gene TRBJ2-7, with 8 bases identical to TRBD1. This CDR3 has 13 residues. Germline V gives CDR1 MDHEN, CDR2 SYDVKM. The DNA of the CDR3 is TGTGCCAGCAGTTTAAAATCCCAGGGGGCAATGGACTTC. Its protein is CASSLKSQGAMDF.

A word on this clone: The junction shows a germline mismatch at one end, possibly a read error. Other DNA sequences within the sample encode an identical CDR3. The chain couples TRBV15 to TRBJ2-2; 8 bases map to TRBD1. The CDR3 is made up of 15 amino acids. The germline CDR1 and CDR2 sequences are LNHNV and YYDKDF (reference sequence). Here the CDR3 reads CATSSARGRSGELFF. CDR3 sequence (DNA): TGTGCCACCAGCAGTGCCAGGGGGCGATCCGGGGAGTTGTTTTTT.

This chain's CDR3 is CASSLRTSGPQYF. The CDR3 coding sequence is TGTGCCAGCAGCCTACGGACTAGCGGGCCCCAGTACTTC. The chain employs TRBV5-4 and TRBJ2-5, with 11 bases matching TRBD2. Trimming cost V 4 bases and J 9 bases; bases outside gene matches: 5. In germline, CDR1 is SGHNT, CDR2 YYREEE (reference sequence). This CDR3 spans 13 amino acids.

This rearrangement joins TRBV5-6 to TRBJ2-7; TRBD2 matches 13 bases. The CDR3 has 18 amino acids. V shed 0 bases and J 3 bases; nucleotides not matched to a gene: 9. Germline assignment: CDR1 SGHDT and CDR2 YYEEEE. Here the CDR3 DNA reads TGTGCCAGCAGCTTGGCCGTCGGACTAGCGGGAGTTAACTACGAGCAGTACTTC. Encoded protein: CASSLAVGLAGVNYEQYF.

The rearrangement links TRBV7-8 to TRBJ1-1; 7 nucleotides match TRBD1. With 4 bases clipped from V and 0 bases from J, the junction kept 5 bases outside the gene matches. The CDR3 contains 15 residues. Germline V lookup: CDR1 SGHVS, CDR2 FQNEAQ. In DNA form, the CDR3 reads TGTGCCAGCAGCTCCACGGGACAGATGAACACTGAAGCTTTCTTT. Its protein product is CASSSTGQMNTEAFF.

The chain carries TRBV5-6 and TRBJ2-5, with a weak D call TRBD1 (5 bases). V dropped 0 bases and J dropped 5 bases, with 11 bases sitting between them. Per germline, CDR1 SGHDT and CDR2 YYEEEE. The length of the CDR3 is 14 residues. The CDR3 is CASSLAGLKETQYF. DNA for the CDR3: TGTGCCAGCAGCTTGGCAGGGTTGAAGGAGACCCAGTACTTC.

The chain employs TRBV4-1 and TRBJ1-1; D is unresolved. Per the germline V gene, CDR1 is MGHRA and CDR2 is YSYEKL. Trimming left V 0 bases short and J 0 bases short, with 8 bases between. CDR3 length: 15 amino acids. CDR3 loop: CASSQDQWMNTEAFF. The CDR3 DNA is TGCGCCAGCAGCCAAGATCAGTGGATGAACACTGAAGCTTTCTTT.

The chain recombines TRBV5-6 with TRBJ2-7; D not certain. The CDR3 sequence is 15 residues long. The V and J ends lost 4 bases and 6 bases respectively, with 20 bases between them. Germline values: CDR1 SGHDT, CDR2 YYEEEE. As DNA, the CDR3 is TGTGCCAGCAGCCCTACGATCACCACGACGAGCGAGCAGTACTTC. As protein: CASSPTITTTSEQYF.

The CDR3 loop reads CASNQGLNTEAFF. As DNA, the CDR3 is TGTGCCAGCAATCAGGGGCTGAACACTGAAGCTTTCTTT. The rearrangement links TRBV28 to TRBJ1-1; maybe TRBD1 (6 bases). Trimming pared 7 bases from V and 0 bases from J, leaving 9 bases between. Germline assignment: CDR1 MDHEN and CDR2 SYDVKM. The CDR3 has 13 amino acids.

This chain joins TRBV9 and TRBJ2-3; 14 bases are a match to TRBD2. Germline V gene sequence: CDR1 SGDLS, CDR2 YYNGEE. The V gene end was trimmed by 3 bases and the J gene end by 3 bases; junction bases not matched to a gene: 9. The CDR3 length is 18 residues. CDR3 bases: TGTGCCAGCAGCGCGGGACTAGCGGGAGTCTTATTTACAGATACGCAGTATTTT. It translates to CASSAGLAGVLFTDTQYF.

The V gene is TRBV6-5, the J gene TRBJ2-1; D gene uncertain. Per the germline V gene, CDR1 is MNHEY and CDR2 is SVGAGI. This CDR3 spans 15 amino acids. V shed 7 bases and J shed 0 bases, with 13 bases lying between them. DNA of the CDR3: TGTGCCAGCAAAGGACGCCCGAGCTCCTACAATGAGCAGTTCTTC. It codes for CASKGRPSSYNEQFF.

This chain joins TRBV18 and TRBJ1-3; 7 bases map to TRBD1. This CDR3 spans 16 amino acids. Trimming removed 5 bases from V and 0 bases from J; junction bases left unmatched: 7. Per germline, CDR1 KGHSH and CDR2 LQKENI. CDR3 loop: CASSFPTGSSGNTIYF. The DNA of the CDR3 is TGTGCCAGCTCATTCCCGACAGGGAGCTCTGGAAACACCATATATTTT.

V usage is TRBV6-5 and J usage is TRBJ2-7; TRBD1 aligns across 7 bases. Germline loops: CDR1 MNHEY, CDR2 SVGAGI. With 0 bases clipped from V and 6 bases from J, the junction kept 8 bases outside the gene matches. The CDR3 spans 15 residues. CDR3 DNA sequence: TGTGCCAGCAGTTACTCCCCCTTACAGGGGCGCGAGCAGTACTTC. Its translation is CASSYSPLQGREQYF.

The genes are TRBV4-1 and TRBJ2-2, with a possible D match to TRBD2 (6 bases). Per the germline V gene, CDR1 is MGHRA and CDR2 is YSYEKL. Trimming removed 3 bases from V and 6 bases from J, with 14 bases in between. The length of the CDR3 is 15 residues. This CDR3 is CASSQYLASAGELFF. The CDR3 DNA follows: TGCGCCAGCAGCCAGTATCTAGCGTCGGCCGGGGAGCTGTTTTTT.

This chain links TRBV28 with TRBJ1-2, with unresolved D. The germline gives CDR1 MDHEN, CDR2 SYDVKM. V was clipped by 3 bases and J by 4 bases, with 6 bases between them. This CDR3 has 12 amino acids. The CDR3 nucleotides read TGTGCCAGCAGTTTTAGAGGCTATGGCTACACCTTC. Its protein product is CASSFRGYGYTF.

CDR3 in DNA: TGTGCCAGCAGTTTTCCTAGCGGGCTGTACCAAGAGACCCAGTACTTC. This codes for CASSFPSGLYQETQYF. The V call is TRBV28, the J call TRBJ2-5; 8 positions agree with TRBD2. In germline, CDR1 is MDHEN, CDR2 SYDVKM. The CDR3 consists of 16 residues. The trim removed 3 bases at V and 0 bases at J, leaving 6 bases unmatched.

The chain combines TRBV5-5 with TRBJ1-3; no definite D call. Germline V gene data show CDR1 as SGHKS and CDR2 as YYEKEE (reference sequence). With 4 bases removed from V and 1 base from J, the gap between germline ends came to 9 bases. This CDR3 comprises 14 residues. The CDR3 loop is CASSLGPSGNTIYF. DNA of the CDR3: TGTGCCAGCAGCCTGGGCCCATCTGGAAACACCATATATTTT.

This chain links TRBV14 with TRBJ2-7; no reliable D call. Per the germline V gene, CDR1 is SGHDN and CDR2 is FVKESK. This CDR3 has 13 residues. Trimming left V 0 bases short and J 4 bases short, with 7 bases between. CDR3 sequence: CASSQDSVYEQYF. The CDR3 coding sequence is TGTGCCAGCAGCCAAGATTCAGTGTACGAGCAGTACTTC.

Notes on this clone: A read error is likely, as this CDR3 ends without the conserved phenylalanine or tryptophan. The chain combines TRBV30 with TRBJ1-2, with D unresolved. The germline V gene has CDR1 GTSNPN and CDR2 SVGIG (reference sequence). V gave up 2 bases and J gave up 10 bases, with 11 bases separating them. The CDR3 runs 11 residues. The CDR3 protein is CAWSSPVYYTL. The DNA for the CDR3 is TGTGCCTGGAGTTCGCCCGTTTACTACACCCTC.

The rearrangement links TRBV6-1 to TRBJ2-3, with TRBD2 identical over 11 bases. Germline CDR1 MNHNS, CDR2 SASEGT. The length of the CDR3 is 14 residues. The ends lost 6 bases at V and 4 bases at J; junction bases unmatched: 3. The CDR3 nucleotides are TGTGCCAGCAGCCTACTAGCGGGAGCAGATACGCAGTATTTT. It encodes CASSLLAGADTQYF.

The chain combines TRBV28 with TRBJ2-3; D call uncertain. V lost 7 bases and J lost 3, with 14 bases in between. The V gene's germline CDR1 is MDHEN and CDR2 SYDVKM. This CDR3 is built from 14 residues. The CDR3 bases are TGTGCCAGCATAGGGTTGGAAGGAACAGATACGCAGTATTTT. It specifies CASIGLEGTDTQYF.

This chain connects TRBV14 to TRBJ2-6; 7 bases fit TRBD1. Per the germline V gene, CDR1 is SGHDN and CDR2 is FVKESK. The CDR3 consists of 15 residues. J was trimmed by 3 bases and V by 5 bases; bases with no gene match: 4. The CDR3 spells CASSSQGNGANVLTF. The CDR3 region has the DNA TGTGCCAGCAGCTCACAGGGGAATGGGGCCAACGTCCTGACTTTC.

This clone was found a few times. J is TRBJ2-5 and V is TRBV5-6; TRBD1 aligns across 7 bases. The J segment lost 0 bases and the V segment lost 4 bases, leaving 18 bases of the junction unmatched. The CDR3 runs to 19 residues. CDR1 is SGHDT and CDR2 is YYEEEE in the germline V gene. Here the CDR3 DNA reads TGTGCCAGCAGCCCGTTTGGGGTCACCGCACAGGGGCACCAAGAGACCCAGTACTTC. Translating it yields CASSPFGVTAQGHQETQYF. Combining the CDR3 with reference TRBV5-6 and TRBJ2-5 gives the whole variable domain DAGVTQSPTHLIKTRGQQVTLRCSPKSGHDTVSWYQQALGQGPQFIFQYYEEEERQRGNFPDRFSGHQFPNYSSELNVNALLLGDSALYLCASSPFGVTAQGHQETQYFGPGTRLLVL.

V is TRBV27 and J is TRBJ1-5; TRBD1 matches at 7 bases. There are 13 residues in the CDR3. Germline V gene data show CDR1 as MNHEY and CDR2 as SMNVEV (reference sequence). With V trimmed by 6 bases and J by 7 bases, 6 bases remained unmatched. The CDR3 region is CASRRGRSQPQHF. CDR3 DNA: TGTGCCAGCAGGAGGGGGCGGTCGCAGCCCCAGCATTTT.

This clone was picked up one time. The chain is built from TRBV2 and TRBJ2-4; D might be TRBD1 (7 bases). Looked up from germline, CDR1 is SNHLY and CDR2 is FYNNEI. This CDR3 comprises 17 residues. V was cut by 6 bases and J by 3 bases, with 21 bases left in between. CDR3 residues: CASRRGQLQKGKNIQYF. The CDR3 DNA sequence: TGTGCCAGCAGGCGGGGACAGCTCCAAAAGGGCAAAAACATTCAGTACTTC.

The CDR3 nucleotides read TGTGCCAGCACTACGACTAGCGGGAGCCAAGATACGCAGTATTTT. This sequence encodes CASTTTSGSQDTQYF. This sequence joins TRBV7-9 and TRBJ2-3; TRBD2 matches at 12 bases. There are 15 residues in the CDR3. Germline assignment: CDR1 SEHNR and CDR2 FQNEAQ (reference sequence). Losses at the gene ends were 7 bases for V and 5 bases for J; bases not matched to a gene: 7.

This clone was counted a single time. The chain combines TRBV15 with TRBJ1-5; TRBD1 might be the D (6 bases). Germline V gives CDR1 LNHNV, CDR2 YYDKDF (reference sequence). Between the trimmed V and J ends, which lost 8 bases and 1 base, there was a span of 15 bases. This CDR3 region has 15 residues. CDR3 sequence reads: CATGRGGWSNQPQHF. The CDR3 region has the DNA TGTGCCACCGGCCGGGGGGGCTGGAGCAATCAGCCCCAGCATTTT.

CDR3 DNA: TGTGCCAGCAGCTTGGGTGCCGGGACCCACTACGAGCAGTACTTC. It codes for CASSLGAGTHYEQYF. The rearrangement uses TRBV7-6 and TRBJ2-7, with D perhaps TRBD1 or TRBD2 (5 bases each). The germline V gene has CDR1 SGHVS and CDR2 FNYEAQ. The CDR3 totals 15 residues. V was clipped by 3 bases and J by 3 bases, with 15 bases between them. Based on the CDR3 plus reference TRBV7-6 and TRBJ2-7, the full variable domain is GAGVSQSPRYKVTKRGQDVALRCDPISGHVSLYWYRQALGQGPEFLTYFNYEAQQDKSGLPNDRFSAERPEGSISTLTIQRTEQRDSAMYRCASSLGAGTHYEQYFGPGTRLTVT.

The V gene is TRBV6-1, the J gene TRBJ2-7; D is unclear. CDR1 is MNHNS and CDR2 is SASEGT in the germline V gene. Trimming left V 8 bases short and J 5 bases short, with 16 bases between. This CDR3 has 13 residues. As DNA, the CDR3 is TGTGCCAGCCACCCCCCGGTTTCGGACGAGCAGTACTTC. Translation gives CASHPPVSDEQYF.

V and J are TRBV29-1 and TRBJ1-5, with 7 nucleotides matching TRBD1. The CDR3 is 12 amino acids. The junction had 7 bases not matched to a gene; V was cut back by 7 bases and J by 7 bases. Looked up from germline, CDR1 is SQVTM and CDR2 is ANQGSEA. The CDR3 region is CSGGGAGQPQHF. The CDR3 DNA sequence: TGCAGCGGAGGGGGCGCAGGGCAGCCCCAGCATTTT.

The chain links TRBV30 to TRBJ2-3; 9 bases match TRBD2. The V and J ends lost 2 bases and 3 bases, in that order; junction bases with no gene match: 9. Germline V CDR1 and CDR2: GTSNPN, SVGIG (reference sequence). The CDR3 loop spans 16 amino acids. The CDR3 coding sequence is TGTGCCTGGAGTATAATAGGCGGGGGGGCGACAGATACGCAGTATTTT. Translating gives CAWSIIGGGATDTQYF.